This TCR beta chain was profiled in a study of T cells in localized non-small cell lung cancer (dated by TCRdb to the early 2020s). About the study as a whole: T cell repertoires of some 240 early-stage NSCLC patients were analyzed, with tumors being compared against uninvolved tumor-adjacent lungs. NSCLC patients had a mean age of roughly 66 years, and 120 to 150 were male and about 110 female. The cohort comprised around 250 treatment-naïve NSCLC patients with resected, localized lung tumors.

V is pared back by 5 bases and J by 2 bases, with 14 bases lying between the germline termini. For CDR1 and CDR2, the germline V gene (reference sequence) lists SEHNR and FQNEAQ. The CDR3 runs 15 residues from the cysteine to the phenylalanine. Of all the DNA, just the CDR3 is kept, 45 bases in frame from base 1. On the study overall, not on this receptor specifically: Because of the exploratory design, TCR variables were selected using unadjusted p-values without false-discovery rate correction. Higher T cell density in blood was associated with longer overall survival, whereas higher clonality in adjacent lung was associated with shorter survival. Multi-region tumor sequencing was not performed, so intratumor heterogeneity could not be excluded. Uninvolved tumor-adjacent lung showed the highest T cell clonality, higher than tumor, which suggests more focused antigenic responses in the adjacent lung. A median of around 50 of the top 100 tumor clones turned up in the paired uninvolved adjacent lung, and under 30 of those clones also ranked among the top 100 of that same adjacent lung.

The immunoSEQ Assay was used to sequence TCR beta CDR3 regions from DNA. The authors' analysis ran thus. T cell density was computed as TCR beta template counts normalized to usable DNA estimated by amplifying housekeeping genes. Richness was estimated with the preseqR package, extrapolating to 400,000 templates for PBMC samples and 120,000 templates for tissue samples. Clonality was defined as one minus Pielou's evenness. Tissue-enriched TCRs were identified through differential abundance testing performed on productive amino-acid clonotypes, with a minimum total count of 5 and an alpha of 0.1. The Jaccard Index and the Morisita Overlap Index were used to measure how much the repertoires overlapped between compartments. GLIPH clustered TCR beta CDR3s with public tetramer-defined viral CDR3s; viral motifs required at least three viral sequences plus V-gene enrichment. TCRdb carries this immuneACCESS record with in-frame sequences only. Its versions omit some clonotypes, under half of them owing to an unresolved V gene in the studies checked, with the rest unexplained. V and J calls and clone size are given by that table; D and trimming were obtained from the DNA. The sample data list around 39,000 clones, and approximately 88% of these were observed just once. The ten largest clones represent 2.5% to 3% of the sample.

At diagnosis, tumor, uninvolved tumor-adjacent lung and peripheral blood were collected and then preserved as a mix of FFPE and fresh-frozen material. Blood samples were analyzed as peripheral blood mononuclear cells for TCR repertoire profiling. On this clone: The antigen this receptor binds is unknown. No base-level quality is on record; no much larger clone is a single base apart.

This receptor was identified in a woman between 40 and 69 years old with stage I lung adenocarcinoma. The chain is encoded by TRBV7-9 joined to TRBJ2-3; the D gene identity is not certain. Sample: peripheral blood, taken before any cancer treatment. CDR3 protein: CASSPPQRPTDTQYF. The nucleotide sequence is TGTGCCAGCAGCCCCCCACAGCGACCCACAGATACGCAGTATTTT.